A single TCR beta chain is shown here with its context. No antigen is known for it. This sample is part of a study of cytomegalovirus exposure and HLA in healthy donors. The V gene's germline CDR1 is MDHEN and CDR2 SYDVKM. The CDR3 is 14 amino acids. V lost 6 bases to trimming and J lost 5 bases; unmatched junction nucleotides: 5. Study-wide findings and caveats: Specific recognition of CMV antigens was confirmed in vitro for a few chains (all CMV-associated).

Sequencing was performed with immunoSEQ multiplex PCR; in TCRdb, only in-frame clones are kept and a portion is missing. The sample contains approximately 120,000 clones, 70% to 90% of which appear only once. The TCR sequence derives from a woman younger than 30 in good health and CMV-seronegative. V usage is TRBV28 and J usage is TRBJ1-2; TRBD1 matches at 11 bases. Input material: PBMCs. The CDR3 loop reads CASRLGTGGYGYTF. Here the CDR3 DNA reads TGTGCCAGCAGACTAGGGACAGGGGGGTATGGCTACACCTTC.